The next 30 T cell receptor beta chains were all read from a single sample in a study of blood T cell repertoires in COVID-19. Measured with immunoSEQ multiplex PCR; TCRdb has only the in-frame clones, and not every one. The sample carries roughly 230,000 clones, around 80% recorded once. The sample was peripheral blood. The receptors stem from a human donor in a cohort sampled during active COVID-19.

The chain joins TRBV6-1 to TRBJ1-1, with a possible D match to TRBD1 (5 bases). The CDR3 has 16 residues. Germline V lookup: CDR1 MNHNS, CDR2 SASEGT. With 2 bases removed from V and 3 bases from J, the gap between germline ends came to 16 bases. The CDR3 sequence: CASSEFSGGLYTEAFF. The CDR3 nucleotides read TGTGCCAGCAGTGAATTCTCCGGGGGGTTGTACACTGAAGCTTTCTTT.

This CDR3 is CATRESNQPQHF. The CDR3 DNA reads as TGTGCCACCCGGGAAAGCAATCAGCCCCAGCATTTT. The chain links TRBV28 to TRBJ1-5, with no clear D. The V and J ends lost 10 bases and 1 base respectively, with 8 bases between them. Germline values: CDR1 MDHEN, CDR2 SYDVKM. CDR3 length: 12 residues.

This sequence joins TRBV12-5 and TRBJ1-5, with 8 nucleotides matching TRBD1. J lost 11 bases, V lost 5 bases, and 5 bases had no gene match. CDR3 length equals 12 residues. The germline gives CDR1 LGHNT, CDR2 FRNRAP. The CDR3 DNA follows: TGTGCTAGTGGTCCTAACAGGGGGGCCCAGCATTTT. Its protein is CASGPNRGAQHF.

J is TRBJ2-1 and V is TRBV15, with 11 bases fitting TRBD2. Unmatched junction bases numbered 4, after V lost 2 bases and J lost 7 bases. Germline V gives CDR1 LNHNV, CDR2 YYDKDF (reference sequence). The CDR3 length is 15 residues. CDR3 protein: CATSRPLAGGNEQFF. CDR3 sequence (DNA): TGTGCCACCAGCAGACCTCTAGCGGGAGGAAATGAGCAGTTCTTC.

The rearrangement uses TRBV7-2 and TRBJ2-7; a possible D gene is TRBD1 (5 bases). Germline V gene sequence: CDR1 SGHTA, CDR2 FQGNSA. The CDR3 is 14 residues long. Deletions cut 4 bases from V and 2 bases from J, with 12 bases between. CDR3 bases: TGTGCCAGCAGCTCGACAGTGGAGACCTACGAGCAGTACTTC. Residues: CASSSTVETYEQYF.

This chain uses TRBV5-1 with TRBJ2-7; weak D call: TRBD2 (6 bases). Germline CDR1 and CDR2: SGHRS and YFSETQ. Trimming removed 4 bases at V and 2 bases at J, with 13 bases between. This CDR3 contains 14 residues. The CDR3 sequence: CASSPSAGPYEQYF. CDR3 nucleotides: TGCGCCAGCAGCCCGTCAGCGGGCCCCTACGAGCAGTACTTC.

The chain couples TRBV24-1 to TRBJ1-2; tentative D call: TRBD1 (5 bases). The CDR3 totals 13 residues. The V end was cut by 4 bases, the J end by 5 bases, with 10 bases between. Germline CDR1 reads KGHDR; CDR2 reads SFDVKD. CDR3 amino acids: CATSEGRDYGYTF. In DNA, the CDR3 is TGTGCCACCAGTGAAGGCAGGGATTATGGCTACACCTTC.

At least ten counts were recorded for this clone. This sequence joins TRBV9 and TRBJ1-1; 10 bases are a match to TRBD1. Germline values: CDR1 SGDLS, CDR2 YYNGEE. The junction had 4 bases not matched to a gene; V was cut back by 4 bases and J by 7 bases. The CDR3 extends over 13 amino acids. The CDR3 loop is CASSFRTGGEAFF. The CDR3 DNA follows: TGTGCCAGCAGCTTTCGGACAGGGGGTGAAGCTTTCTTT.

This clone has a handful of counts. One end of the junction is discordant with germline, which a read error may explain. The chain carries TRBV6-1 and TRBJ2-1; the match to TRBD2 covers 7 bases. This CDR3 comprises 14 residues. The germline V gene has CDR1 MNHNS and CDR2 SASEGT. This CDR3 is CASIEAGPYNEQFF. The CDR3 bases are TGTGCCAGCATTGAAGCGGGGCCCTACAATGAGCAGTTCTTC.

The chain is built from TRBV11-3 and TRBJ2-7; a weak D match, TRBD2 (6 bases). Looked up from germline, CDR1 is SGHNT and CDR2 is YENEEA. V lost 1 base, J lost 2 bases, and 12 bases lay in between. The CDR3 contains 15 residues. The CDR3 DNA reads as TGTGCCAGCAGCTTAGGTGGGGGGAAAACCTACGAGCAGTACTTC. It encodes CASSLGGGKTYEQYF.

The V gene is TRBV4-2, the J gene TRBJ2-3; 8 positions agree with TRBD2. Trimming removed 1 base from V and 6 bases from J; junction bases left unmatched: 15. This CDR3 has 18 residues. Germline V gene data show CDR1 as LGHNA and CDR2 as YNFKEQ. CDR3: CASSQGSGTGTRGDTQYF. CDR3 nucleotide sequence: TGTGCCAGCAGCCAAGGTTCCGGGACTGGGACTAGGGGTGATACGCAGTATTTT.

The chain joins TRBV6-5 to TRBJ2-1; a weak D match, TRBD1 (7 bases). Trimming pared 6 bases from V and 3 bases from J, leaving 15 bases between. The CDR3 consists of 15 residues. Looked up from germline, CDR1 is MNHEY and CDR2 is SVGAGI. The CDR3 DNA reads as TGTGCCAGCAGACAAGGCAGGGGGGACTACAATGAGCAGTTCTTC. This gives the protein CASRQGRGDYNEQFF.

The J gene is TRBJ1-1, the V gene TRBV27; possibly TRBD1 for D (5 bases). Germline loops: CDR1 MNHEY, CDR2 SMNVEV (reference sequence). This CDR3 region has 14 residues. V dropped 5 bases and J dropped 1 base, with 11 bases sitting between them. The CDR3 here is CASSARGQNTEAFF. CDR3 sequence (DNA): TGTGCCAGCAGTGCGAGAGGACAGAACACTGAAGCTTTCTTT.

The chain recombines TRBV2 with TRBJ2-1; no reliable D call. Germline CDR1 SNHLY, CDR2 FYNNEI. V was shortened by 2 bases and J by 0 bases, with 14 bases between the two germline ends. CDR3 length equals 17 residues. The CDR3 DNA follows: TGTGCCAGCAGTGAATTGTCAGGCTGGCGCTCCTACAATGAGCAGTTCTTC. Translation gives CASSELSGWRSYNEQFF.

The chain combines TRBV5-1 with TRBJ2-3; TRBD2 might be the D (6 bases). CDR3 length equals 15 residues. With 2 bases removed from V and 2 bases from J, the gap between germline ends came to 12 bases. Germline CDR1 is SGHRS and CDR2 is YFSETQ. In DNA, the CDR3 is TGCGCCAGCAGCTTAGGCGGGACTCCCACAGATACGCAGTATTTT. It encodes CASSLGGTPTDTQYF.

This sequence joins TRBV28 and TRBJ2-5; D perhaps matches TRBD2 (6 bases). V dropped 5 bases and J dropped 0 bases, with 13 bases sitting between them. Germline CDR1 is MDHEN and CDR2 is SYDVKM. The CDR3 has 15 amino acids. The CDR3 loop reads CASSPWGGYQETQYF. DNA of the CDR3: TGTGCCAGCAGTCCTTGGGGAGGATACCAAGAGACCCAGTACTTC.

About this clone itself: Since the CDR3 does not end with the conserved phenylalanine or tryptophan, this likely comes from a read error. V usage is TRBV5-1 and J usage is TRBJ1-6, with 8 bases matching TRBD1. The trim removed 0 bases at V and 4 bases at J, leaving 3 bases unmatched. CDR3 length: 16 residues. CDR1 and CDR2 from the germline V gene are SGHRS and YFSETQ. CDR3 residues: CASSLDGQGYNSPLHL. In DNA form, the CDR3 reads TGCGCCAGCAGCTTGGACGGACAGGGATATAATTCACCCCTCCACCTT.

The sample holds one count of this clone. Mismatch with germline at one junction end may stem from a read error. The sample holds other DNA sequences that translate to the same CDR3. The chain uses TRBV12-5 and TRBJ2-1; 7 positions match TRBD1. CDR3 length equals 16 residues. Germline values: CDR1 LGHNT, CDR2 FRNRAP. The CDR3 nucleotides are TGTGCTAGCGGTTTGTTCAGGGGGAGTAAAGGCAATGAGCAGTTCTTC. Its translation: CASGLFRGSKGNEQFF.

Regarding this clone: The identical CDR3 is also encoded by other nucleotide sequences in the sample. The J gene is TRBJ1-5, the V gene TRBV27; TRBD1 matches 9 bases. The CDR3 loop spans 16 amino acids. The junction had 9 bases not matched to a gene; V was cut back by 6 bases and J by 3 bases. The germline CDR1 and CDR2 sequences are MNHEY and SMNVEV (reference sequence). The CDR3 loop is CASSPGDRVLNQPQHF. CDR3 nucleotides: TGTGCCAGCAGCCCGGGGGACAGGGTGCTCAATCAGCCCCAGCATTTT.

V usage is TRBV5-4 and J usage is TRBJ2-5, with 11 bases that match TRBD2. This CDR3 comprises 15 residues. J lost 2 bases, V lost 4 bases, and 4 bases had no gene match. CDR1 and CDR2 from the germline V gene are SGHNT and YYREEE (reference sequence). CDR3 sequence (DNA): TGTGCCAGCAGCCCAGGGACTAGCGGACAAGAGACCCAGTACTTC. Translating it yields CASSPGTSGQETQYF.

V and J are TRBV6-6 and TRBJ2-7; D may be TRBD2 (5 bases). V dropped 0 bases and J dropped 3 bases, with 9 bases sitting between them. The CDR3 extends over 14 amino acids. CDR1 and CDR2 from the germline V gene are MNHNY and SVGAGI (reference sequence). As DNA, the CDR3 is TGTGCCAGCAGTTACTCGTCCGGGAACTACGAGCAGTACTTC. Protein sequence: CASSYSSGNYEQYF.

V and J are TRBV6-1 and TRBJ2-4; the D is unclear. With 3 bases removed from V and 2 bases from J, the gap between germline ends came to 11 bases. The germline V gene has CDR1 MNHNS and CDR2 SASEGT. The length of the CDR3 is 15 residues. The CDR3 sequence is CASSDGGVTKNIQYF. The CDR3 DNA sequence: TGTGCCAGCAGTGATGGCGGCGTAACCAAAAACATTCAGTACTTC.

J is TRBJ2-3 and V is TRBV2; TRBD2 agrees at 11 bases. Germline CDR1 is SNHLY and CDR2 is FYNNEI. With 5 bases clipped from V and 4 bases from J, the junction kept 8 bases outside the gene matches. The CDR3 has 16 amino acids. In DNA, the CDR3 is TGTGCCAGCAGTTTTCGACTAGCGGGGACCGCAGATACGCAGTATTTT. Its translation is CASSFRLAGTADTQYF.

This clone was counted a few times. The chain links TRBV19 to TRBJ1-3; 8 positions match TRBD1. J lost 3 bases, V lost 2 bases, and 6 bases had no gene match. The CDR3 runs 16 residues. CDR1 is LNHDA, CDR2 SQIVND, per germline (reference sequence). The CDR3: CASSITGQGGGNTIYF. CDR3 nucleotides: TGTGCCAGTAGTATAACCGGACAGGGAGGTGGAAACACCATATATTTT.

V is TRBV2 and J is TRBJ2-1, with D maybe TRBD2 (5 bases). The CDR3 is 14 amino acids. The germline V gene encodes CDR1 SNHLY and CDR2 FYNNEI. The germline V and J ends were trimmed by 6 bases and 7 bases, with 16 bases remaining between them. In DNA form, the CDR3 reads TGTGCCAGCAGGTTAAGGAGGAGTCTTAATGAGCAGTTCTTC. It translates to CASRLRRSLNEQFF.

The V call is TRBV16, the J call TRBJ2-1; TRBD2 agrees at 8 bases. V was clipped by 7 bases and J by 4 bases; unmatched bases: 3. The CDR3 spans 13 residues. Per the germline V gene, CDR1 is KGHSY and CDR2 is FQNENV. CDR3 nucleotides: TGTGCCAGCATACGGGAGGGATACAATGAGCAGTTCTTC. Translation: CASIREGYNEQFF.

The V call is TRBV5-4, the J call TRBJ2-5; possibly TRBD2 for D (6 bases). The CDR3 has 16 amino acids. The germline CDR1 and CDR2 sequences are SGHNT and YYREEE (reference sequence). The V end lost 4 bases, the J end lost 0 bases, and 16 bases lay between the germline ends. CDR3 region: CASSRVGGLYQETQYF. Written as DNA, the CDR3 is TGTGCCAGCAGCCGCGTCGGGGGACTGTACCAAGAGACCCAGTACTTC.

The genes are TRBV11-2 and TRBJ1-6, with D perhaps matching TRBD1 (6 bases). V was pared by 5 bases and J by 0 bases, with 17 bases between. The V gene's germline CDR1 is SGHAT and CDR2 FQNNGV. This CDR3 comprises 18 residues. CDR3 sequence reads: CASSPAIGTSSYNSPLHF. The CDR3 region has the DNA TGTGCCAGCAGCCCCGCGATCGGGACAAGCTCCTATAATTCACCCCTCCACTTT.

This clone was detected a few times. This chain connects TRBV29-1 to TRBJ1-1, with D possibly TRBD1 on 6 matching bases. The CDR3 loop spans 12 amino acids. From germline, CDR1 is SQVTM and CDR2 ANQGSEA. The DNA of the CDR3 is TGCGCCGGACAGTCGGACGGCACTGAAGCTTTCTTT. Translated, it gives CAGQSDGTEAFF.

The chain is built from TRBV4-1 and TRBJ2-3, with D hard to call. V lost 0 bases and J 2 bases, leaving 12 bases between the germline ends. CDR3 length: 16 residues. CDR1 is MGHRA, CDR2 YSYEKL, per germline. CDR3 bases: TGCGCCAGCAGCCAAGATTGGCCGGAGCTCACAGATACGCAGTATTTT. As protein: CASSQDWPELTDTQYF.